This entry lists 8 T cell receptor beta chains sequenced from one sample in a study of blood T cell dynamics during melanoma immunotherapy. As for time point: pre-treatment baseline. Measured with immunoSEQ multiplex PCR; TCRdb has only the in-frame clones, and not every one. The table shows about 6,700 clones, with approximately 88% occurring only once. The specimen comprised blood, sampled from a patient treated with checkpoint blockade. The receptors stem from a human donor with melanoma. Some clones in this sample may be carry-over from other donors' samples.

The V call is TRBV9, the J call TRBJ1-1; perhaps TRBD1 as D (5 bases). V lost 0 bases and J 7 bases, leaving 13 bases between the germline ends. This CDR3 contains 14 residues. Germline V lookup: CDR1 SGDLS, CDR2 YYNGEE. CDR3 in DNA: TGTGCCAGCAGCGTAGTAGGGACGCCAAGTGAAGCTTTCTTT. Its protein is CASSVVGTPSEAFF.

The table lists this clone with a count of one. The V call is TRBV25-1, the J call TRBJ2-5; no definite D call. Trimming stripped 4 bases from V and 7 bases from J, with 16 bases between. The CDR3 is 14 residues long. Germline CDR1 reads MGHDK; CDR2 reads SYGVNS. In nucleotides, the CDR3 is TGTGCCAGCAGTGGCCAAGCAGGTCCTGGGACCCAGTACTTC. Protein: CASSGQAGPGTQYF. Complete variable domain (other parts from reference TRBV25-1 and TRBJ2-5): EADIYQTPRYLVIGTGKKITLECSQTMGHDKMYWYQQDPGMELHLIHYSYGVNSTEKGDLSSESTVSRIRTEHFPLTLESARPSHTSQYLCASSGQAGPGTQYFGPGTRLLVL.

This clone was counted a single time. The genes are TRBV6-4 and TRBJ1-5; D is perhaps TRBD1 (6 bases). Germline V gene lookup returns CDR1 MRHNA and CDR2 SNTAGT. Between the trimmed V and J ends, which lost 10 bases and 0 bases, there was a span of 10 bases. The CDR3 contains 13 residues. The CDR3 coding sequence is TGTGCCAAACAGGGATATAGCAATCAGCCCCAGCATTTT. Residues: CAKQGYSNQPQHF.

This chain joins TRBV19 and TRBJ2-3; maybe TRBD1 (5 bases). The germline CDR1 and CDR2 sequences are LNHDA and SQIVND (reference sequence). The CDR3 contains 14 residues. V was cut by 1 base and J by 2 bases, with 7 bases left in between. The CDR3 region has the DNA TGTGCCAGTAGTATAGGACAGTCCACAGATACGCAGTATTTT. Its protein product is CASSIGQSTDTQYF. The full variable domain, completed using reference TRBV19 and TRBJ2-3, is DGGITQSPKYLFRKEGQNVTLSCEQNLNHDAMYWYRQDPGQGLRLIYYSQIVNDFQKGDIAEGYSVSREKKESFPLTVTSAQKNPTAFYLCASSIGQSTDTQYFGPGTRLTVL.

V and J are TRBV7-3 and TRBJ1-3; 8 bases are a match to TRBD1. The CDR3 contains 14 residues. Germline-derived CDR1 and CDR2 are SGHTA and FQGTGA. V dropped 5 bases and J dropped 2; count of bases not matched to a gene: 2. CDR3 DNA: TGTGCCAGCAGCCTGACAGGGGCTGGAAACACCATATATTTT. It is translated as CASSLTGAGNTIYF. The variable domain in full, completed from reference TRBV7-3 and TRBJ1-3, reads GAGVSQTPSNKVTEKGKYVELRCDPISGHTALYWYRQSLGQGPEFLIYFQGTGAADDSGLPNDRFFAVRPEGSVSTLKIQRTERGDSAVYLCASSLTGAGNTIYFGEGSWLTVV.

The table lists this clone with a count of one. The V call is TRBV20-1, the J call TRBJ1-2; D remains ambiguous. The CDR3 length is 9 residues. Germline values: CDR1 DFQATT, CDR2 SNEGSKA (reference sequence). V was shortened by 4 bases and J by 3 bases, with 0 bases between the two germline ends. Written as DNA, the CDR3 is TGCAGTGCTAACTATGGCTACACCTTC. This sequence encodes CSANYGYTF.

The chain has TRBV11-3 and TRBJ1-1, with a weak D call TRBD1 (6 bases). This CDR3 has 14 residues. Trimming cost V 1 base and J 4 bases, with 10 bases left between them. Germline lookup yields CDR1 SGHNT and CDR2 YENEEA. The CDR3 DNA sequence: TGTGCCAGCAGCTTAGCCCCGGACAGCACTGAAGCTTTCTTT. It codes for CASSLAPDSTEAFF.

This chain joins TRBV5-1 and TRBJ2-7; weak D call: TRBD1 (6 bases). There are 14 residues in the CDR3. V was pared by 0 bases and J by 6 bases, with 13 bases between. Germline CDR1 is SGHRS and CDR2 is YFSETQ. As DNA, the CDR3 is TGCGCCAGCAGCTTGGGTCAGGGGAATCGCGAGCAGTACTTC. Amino acid sequence: CASSLGQGNREQYF.